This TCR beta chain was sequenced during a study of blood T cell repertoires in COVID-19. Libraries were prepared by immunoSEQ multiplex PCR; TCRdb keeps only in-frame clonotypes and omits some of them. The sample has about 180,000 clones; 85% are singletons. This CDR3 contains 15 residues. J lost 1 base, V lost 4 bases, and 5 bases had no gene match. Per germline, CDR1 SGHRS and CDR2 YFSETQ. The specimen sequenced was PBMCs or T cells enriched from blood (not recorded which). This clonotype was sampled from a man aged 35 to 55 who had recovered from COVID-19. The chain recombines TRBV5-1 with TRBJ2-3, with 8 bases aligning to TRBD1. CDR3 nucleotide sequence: TGCGCCAGCAGCCGGTGGGGACAGGGCACAGATACGCAGTATTTT. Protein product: CASSRWGQGTDTQYF.